This T cell receptor (beta chain) is from a study of tumor and adjacent non-tumor tissue in lung cancer. Study-wide results and limits: Normal lung showed higher cumulative top 100 clone frequency than tumor.

As regards this clonotype: Its antigen is still unknown.

TCRbeta libraries were built with three rounds of nested PCR, modified from ARM-PCR. TCRdb re-called the multiplex PCR reads with MiXCR, one entry per CDR3 protein. This sample has fewer than 150,000 distinct CDR3 sequences, with about 71% found just once. There are 12 residues in the CDR3. CDR1 is SGHAT, CDR2 FQNNGV, per germline. No cell sorting was done before RNA was extracted from the tissue. The chain has TRBV11-2 and TRBJ2-7, with a possible D match to TRBD1 (6 bases). This receptor was taken from a man aged 55 to 69 with small cell lung cancer. The sequenced material came from lung tumor tissue. The CDR3, as DNA: TGTACCAGCAGCCACAGGGAATACGAGCAGTGCGTC. This translates into CTSSHREYEQCV.